Below, 29 T cell receptor beta chains from the same sample are listed, as sequenced in a study of OX40 agonist ivuxolimab in advanced cancers. TCRdb's copy holds only in-frame clones and misses some; the assay was immunoSEQ multiplex PCR. Among approximately 57,000 clones listed, 80% to 90% were seen once. This specimen consisted of CD4+ or CD8+ T cells sorted from blood, obtained in a trial of the OX40 agonist ivuxolimab. The receptors here all came from an adult with an advanced solid tumor such as melanoma, head and neck, liver or kidney cancer.

This clone appeared a single time. The chain has TRBV5-1 and TRBJ2-3; D possibly matches TRBD1 or TRBD2 (7 bases each). Germline V lookup: CDR1 SGHRS, CDR2 YFSETQ. The CDR3 loop spans 14 amino acids. V lost 7 bases and J lost 2, with 14 bases in between. The CDR3 is CASFRGTITDTQYF. In nucleotides, the CDR3 is TGCGCCAGCTTCAGGGGGACTATCACAGATACGCAGTATTTT. Complete variable domain (other parts from reference TRBV5-1 and TRBJ2-3): KAGVTQTPRYLIKTRGQQVTLSCSPISGHRSVSWYQQTPGQGLQFLFEYFSETQRNKGNFPGRFSGRQFSNSRSEMNVSTLELGDSALYLCASFRGTITDTQYFGPGTRLTVL.

The chain links TRBV27 to TRBJ1-1; TRBD1 aligns across 7 bases. The germline V gene encodes CDR1 MNHEY and CDR2 SMNVEV (reference sequence). V dropped 3 bases and J dropped 3; count of bases not matched to a gene: 1. The CDR3 spans 13 residues. CDR3 DNA: TGTGCCAGCAGTTTCCAGGGGGACACTGAAGCTTTCTTT. This translates into CASSFQGDTEAFF.

The rearrangement joins TRBV14 to TRBJ2-2; TRBD1 matches at 9 bases. From germline, CDR1 is SGHDN and CDR2 FVKESK. V dropped 2 bases and J dropped 3; count of bases not matched to a gene: 4. The CDR3 has 16 amino acids. CDR3 sequence (DNA): TGTGCCAGCAGCCAAAACAGGGGGCTCGACACCGGGGAGCTGTTTTTT. This translates into CASSQNRGLDTGELFF.

This rearrangement joins TRBV5-6 to TRBJ1-5; D unclear. The CDR3 sequence is 15 residues long. V was clipped by 3 bases and J by 1 base, with 11 bases between them. CDR1 SGHDT and CDR2 YYEEEE come from the germline V gene. The CDR3 DNA follows: TGTGCCAGCAGCTCTACGTCCCGGAGCAATCAGCCCCAGCATTTT. Translating gives CASSSTSRSNQPQHF.

This clone turned up a few times. This chain joins TRBV19 and TRBJ1-5; possibly TRBD1 for D (6 bases). CDR1 is LNHDA and CDR2 is SQIVND in the germline V gene (reference sequence). This CDR3 spans 15 amino acids. V lost 2 bases, J lost 4 bases, and 12 bases lay in between. The CDR3 bases are TGTGCCAGTAGTATAACCGGGACATCGAATCAGCCCCAGCATTTT. It yields the protein CASSITGTSNQPQHF.

J is TRBJ1-4 and V is TRBV15; D remains ambiguous. Germline assignment: CDR1 LNHNV and CDR2 YYDKDF (reference sequence). Trimming stripped 6 bases from V and 3 bases from J, with 8 bases between. The CDR3 loop spans 13 amino acids. The CDR3 nucleotides read TGTGCCACCAGTAAAAGAGCTAATGAAAAACTGTTTTTT. As protein: CATSKRANEKLFF.

The V call is TRBV19, the J call TRBJ1-2; a possible D gene is TRBD1 (6 bases). CDR1 and CDR2 (germline): LNHDA, SQIVND (reference sequence). The CDR3 covers 15 residues. V gave up 4 bases and J gave up 3 bases, with 15 bases separating them. This CDR3 reads CASSTDGGGYYGYTF. CDR3 nucleotide sequence: TGTGCCAGTAGTACCGACGGAGGGGGTTACTATGGCTACACCTTC.

The rearrangement uses TRBV14 and TRBJ1-2, with 7 bases that match TRBD1. The germline V gene has CDR1 SGHDN and CDR2 FVKESK. Unmatched junction bases numbered 14, after V lost 5 bases and J lost 8 bases. This CDR3 contains 15 residues. CDR3 sequence (DNA): TGTGCCAGCAGCGCGAAGAGGGGGCTCGGGGAGGGCTACACCTTC. Translation gives CASSAKRGLGEGYTF.

The J gene is TRBJ2-1, the V gene TRBV13, with 8 positions matching TRBD2. The V gene end was trimmed by 2 bases and the J gene end by 5 bases; junction bases not matched to a gene: 17. The V gene's germline CDR1 is PRHDT and CDR2 FYEKMQ (reference sequence). The CDR3 spans 19 residues. Here the CDR3 reads CASSLLSGGSGGRDNEQFF. CDR3 sequence (DNA): TGTGCCAGCAGCTTACTGTCGGGTGGAAGCGGGGGCCGGGACAATGAGCAGTTCTTC.

The CDR3 protein is CAISESGTGPPMGGYTF. The CDR3 coding sequence is TGTGCCATCAGTGAGTCCGGGACAGGGCCTCCTATGGGTGGCTACACCTTC. The V gene is TRBV10-3, the J gene TRBJ1-2; 9 bases agree with TRBD1. The V segment lost 0 bases and the J segment 7 bases; nucleotides outside the gene matches: 12. This CDR3 region has 17 residues. Germline lookup yields CDR1 ENHRY and CDR2 SYGVKD.

This sequence joins TRBV28 and TRBJ2-5, with D unresolved. Trimming stripped 6 bases from V and 2 bases from J, with 10 bases between. Germline CDR1 and CDR2: MDHEN and SYDVKM. The CDR3 is 13 amino acids. The CDR3 nucleotides read TGTGCCAGCAGGTCCCCGCCTCAAGAGACCCAGTACTTC. Translation gives CASRSPPQETQYF.

This clone was detected only once. The chain has TRBV19 and TRBJ2-5, with D hard to call. The end of the DNA is better explained by TRBJ2-7, so the J call may be wrong. The length of the CDR3 is 14 residues. Germline CDR1 and CDR2: LNHDA and SQIVND (reference sequence). CDR3 residues: CASSISGPSYEQYF. CDR3 DNA sequence: TGTGCCAGTAGTATATCAGGTCCTTCCTACGAGCAGTACTTC.

CDR3: CASSYYGSEKLFF. For the CDR3, the DNA is TGTGCCAGCAGCTACTACGGAAGTGAAAAACTGTTTTTT. The gene calls are TRBV14 and TRBJ1-4; no firm D call. The germline V gene has CDR1 SGHDN and CDR2 FVKESK. Trimming removed 5 bases from V and 7 bases from J, with 11 bases in between. This CDR3 is 13 amino acids long.

The chain recombines TRBV9 with TRBJ2-2, with D uncertain. Deletions cut 0 bases from V and 3 bases from J, with 3 bases between. This CDR3 comprises 13 residues. The germline V gene has CDR1 SGDLS and CDR2 YYNGEE. The CDR3 DNA reads as TGTGCCAGCAGCGTAGCTCACACCGGGGAGCTGTTTTTT. As protein: CASSVAHTGELFF.

The chain carries TRBV2 and TRBJ2-2; 10 nucleotides match TRBD1. Germline CDR1 and CDR2: SNHLY and FYNNEI. CDR3 length: 15 residues. J gave up 7 bases and V 2 bases, and 4 bases lay outside the gene matches. The CDR3 DNA reads as TGTGCCAGCAGTGAAACGGGACAGGGGAACGGGGAGCTGTTTTTT. It codes for CASSETGQGNGELFF.

This clone was recorded a few times. The rearrangement uses TRBV7-9 and TRBJ1-2, with D possibly TRBD1 on 5 matching bases. The CDR3 totals 14 residues. In germline, CDR1 is SEHNR, CDR2 FQNEAQ (reference sequence). V lost 1 base and J 6 bases, leaving 12 bases between the germline ends. As DNA, the CDR3 is TGTGCCAGCAGCTTAGAGGGGAGAGGGAATGGCTACACCTTC. This translates into CASSLEGRGNGYTF.

The V call is TRBV9, the J call TRBJ2-7; TRBD2 matches 10 bases. This CDR3 region has 15 residues. The germline CDR1 and CDR2 sequences are SGDLS and YYNGEE. The junction had 6 bases not matched to a gene; V was cut back by 3 bases and J by 3 bases. Written as DNA, the CDR3 is TGTGCCAGCAGCGCCGAGCAGCGGGGGGGCTACGAGCAGTACTTC. Translation gives CASSAEQRGGYEQYF.

The chain recombines TRBV5-1 with TRBJ1-1, with D possibly being TRBD1 (5 bases). Between the trimmed V and J ends, which lost 0 bases and 0 bases, there was a span of 9 bases. Germline CDR1 SGHRS, CDR2 YFSETQ. The CDR3 is made up of 15 amino acids. CDR3 protein: CASSLAGGMNTEAFF. CDR3 sequence (DNA): TGCGCCAGCAGCTTGGCCGGGGGTATGAACACTGAAGCTTTCTTT. Full variable domain (remainder filled in from reference TRBV5-1 and TRBJ1-1): KAGVTQTPRYLIKTRGQQVTLSCSPISGHRSVSWYQQTPGQGLQFLFEYFSETQRNKGNFPGRFSGRQFSNSRSEMNVSTLELGDSALYLCASSLAGGMNTEAFFGQGTRLTVV.

The chain uses TRBV7-8 and TRBJ2-3; 8 nucleotides align to TRBD1. The V segment lost 5 bases and the J segment 4 bases; nucleotides outside the gene matches: 5. The CDR3 consists of 14 residues. Looked up from germline, CDR1 is SGHVS and CDR2 is FQNEAQ. CDR3 DNA sequence: TGTGCCAGCAGCATGGACAGGGATGCAGATACGCAGTATTTT. It translates to CASSMDRDADTQYF. Based on the CDR3 plus reference TRBV7-8 and TRBJ2-3, the full variable domain is GAGVSQSPRYKVAKRGQDVALRCDPISGHVSLFWYQQALGQGPEFLTYFQNEAQLDKSGLPSDRFFAERPEGSVSTLKIQRTQQEDSAVYLCASSMDRDADTQYFGPGTRLTVL.

Remarks on this clone: This sample includes further DNA sequences coding for the same CDR3. The chain uses TRBV6-1 and TRBJ2-3; no clear D. Trimming took off 3 bases at V and 0 bases at J, with 10 bases between the two ends. CDR1 MNHNS and CDR2 SASEGT come from the germline V gene. The CDR3 is made up of 15 amino acids. CDR3 in amino acids: CASSETVISTDTQYF. CDR3 sequence (DNA): TGTGCCAGCAGTGAGACCGTAATTAGCACAGATACGCAGTATTTT.

The V gene is TRBV6-6, the J gene TRBJ2-2; D unclear. CDR1 MNHNY and CDR2 SVGAGI come from the germline V gene (reference sequence). CDR3 length equals 15 residues. Trimming shortened V by 11 bases and J by 4 bases, and 20 bases separated the two germline ends. CDR3 protein: CASRPPQLITGELFF. The CDR3 nucleotides are TGTGCCTCGAGGCCACCACAACTAATCACCGGGGAGCTGTTTTTT.

This chain connects TRBV27 to TRBJ2-5, with D tentatively TRBD2 (7 bases). Trimming removed 4 bases at V and 2 bases at J, with 11 bases between. The length of the CDR3 is 14 residues. Germline CDR1 is MNHEY and CDR2 is SMNVEV (reference sequence). CDR3 region: CASSSRGAQETQYF. The CDR3 nucleotides are TGTGCCAGCAGTTCTCGGGGGGCACAAGAGACCCAGTACTTC.

This CDR3 reads CASSLLLNTGELFF. CDR3 coding DNA: TGTGCCAGCAGCTTACTACTCAACACCGGGGAGCTGTTTTTT. This rearrangement joins TRBV7-3 to TRBJ2-2; D is uncertain. The germline V gene encodes CDR1 SGHTA and CDR2 FQGTGA. Trimming stripped 2 bases from V and 2 bases from J, with 6 bases between. The CDR3 runs to 14 residues.

This chain uses TRBV12-5 with TRBJ2-7, with D perhaps given as TRBD1 or TRBD2 (6 bases each). This CDR3 is 14 amino acids long. The V gene's germline CDR1 is LGHNT and CDR2 FRNRAP. V was clipped by 6 bases and J by 2 bases, with 14 bases between them. The CDR3 DNA sequence: TGTGCTAGTGGACCACTAGCAGGGGCCTACGAGCAGTACTTC. Translating it yields CASGPLAGAYEQYF.

The chain employs TRBV5-6 and TRBJ2-1, with a tentative D call TRBD1 (5 bases). Trimming took 1 base from V and 7 from J, leaving 12 bases between them. The germline CDR1 and CDR2 sequences are SGHDT and YYEEEE. This CDR3 is 14 amino acids long. Written as DNA, the CDR3 is TGTGCCAGCAGCTTGCTTTTAGGGGTGAATGAGCAGTTCTTC. Translation: CASSLLLGVNEQFF.

The gene calls are TRBV18 and TRBJ2-3, with 12 bases aligning to TRBD2. Trimming at V came to 4 bases and at J to 1 base, leaving 3 bases not matched to a gene. This CDR3 has 16 residues. Germline-derived CDR1 and CDR2 are KGHSH and LQKENI. The CDR3 here is CASSQTSGGRTDTQYF. The CDR3 DNA reads as TGTGCCAGCTCACAAACTAGCGGGGGGCGCACAGATACGCAGTATTTT.

This clone was recorded only once. V gene TRBV4-2 combines with J gene TRBJ1-6, with TRBD1 identical over 10 bases. The CDR3 has 16 amino acids. V trimming: 1 base; J trimming: 10 bases; junction bases outside the gene matches: 7. CDR1 and CDR2 (germline): LGHNA, YNFKEQ. Here the CDR3 reads CASSQAGTGERSPLHF. CDR3 DNA: TGTGCCAGCAGCCAAGCCGGGACAGGGGAGAGGTCACCCCTCCACTTT.

V gene TRBV6-5 combines with J gene TRBJ2-1; 8 nucleotides agree with TRBD2. J was trimmed by 3 bases and V by 5 bases; bases with no gene match: 6. This CDR3 has 15 amino acids. Germline CDR1 reads MNHEY; CDR2 reads SVGAGI. CDR3 in amino acids: CASSNAGGLYNEQFF. The CDR3 DNA reads as TGTGCCAGCAGTAATGCGGGGGGCCTCTACAATGAGCAGTTCTTC.

The V gene is TRBV5-1, the J gene TRBJ2-7, with D perhaps TRBD1 (5 bases). Between the trimmed V and J ends, which lost 4 bases and 3 bases, there was a span of 17 bases. This CDR3 region has 15 residues. CDR1 and CDR2 from the germline V gene are SGHRS and YFSETQ. CDR3 DNA: TGCGCCAGCAGCGATTCACCAGGGCCTGGCTACGAGCAGTACTTC. Amino acids: CASSDSPGPGYEQYF.